Below are 21 T cell receptor beta chains sequenced from a single sample in a study of blood T cell repertoires in COVID-19 (dated by TCRdb to the early 2020s). The method behind the library was the immunoSEQ multiplex PCR assay. Not all clones reach the TCRdb copy of this immuneACCESS table, which keeps in-frame sequences only. Checked studies attribute under half of the gap to unresolved V genes and leave the rest unexplained. Within this sample are about 210,000 clones, with just under 90% of them counted one time only. The ten top clones hold roughly 6.4% of the sample. The sequenced sample consisted of peripheral blood. The receptor set was obtained from a man between 60 and 75 years old who had recovered from COVID-19.

The rearrangement joins TRBV5-4 to TRBJ1-6; 8 bases match TRBD1. V lost 4 bases and J lost 7; bases outside the gene matches: 7. CDR3 length: 15 amino acids. Looked up from germline, CDR1 is SGHNT and CDR2 is YYREEE (reference sequence). CDR3 in amino acids: CASSQQTGANSPLHF. CDR3 DNA: TGTGCCAGCAGCCAGCAGACAGGGGCAAATTCACCCCTCCACTTT.

V gene TRBV5-1 combines with J gene TRBJ1-1, with 8 bases that match TRBD1. V trimming: 3 bases; J trimming: 10 bases; junction bases outside the gene matches: 2. This CDR3 contains 11 residues. Per the germline V gene, CDR1 is SGHRS and CDR2 is YFSETQ. Here the CDR3 reads CASSSTGGAFF. CDR3 coding DNA: TGCGCCAGCAGCTCTACAGGGGGAGCTTTCTTT.

The chain couples TRBV5-1 to TRBJ1-2; D unclear. Germline assignment: CDR1 SGHRS and CDR2 YFSETQ. V lost 5 bases and J 8 bases, leaving 22 bases between the germline ends. The CDR3 has 15 amino acids. The CDR3 is CASSVYGEGLDGYTF. The DNA of the CDR3 is TGCGCCAGCAGTGTATATGGCGAGGGCCTTGACGGCTACACCTTC.

This clone showed up just once. The gene calls are TRBV3-1 (or the pseudogene TRBV3-2) and TRBJ2-1; 9 bases agree with TRBD2. CDR3 size: 13 residues. Germline lookup yields CDR1 LGHDT and CDR2 YNNKEL (reference sequence). V lost 5 bases, J lost 15 bases, and 11 bases stayed unmatched. In DNA form, the CDR3 reads TGTGCCAGCAGCGGCGAGACCGGGACTAGCCTGTTCTTC. Its protein product is CASSGETGTSLFF.

As concerns this clone: An end of the junction does not agree with germline; a read error may underlie this. The rearrangement uses TRBV30 and TRBJ1-3; 9 positions agree with TRBD1. The germline gives CDR1 GTSNPN, CDR2 SVGIG (reference sequence). The CDR3 length is 14 residues. The CDR3 protein is CAWGYSGTGLLLFF. The CDR3 coding sequence is TGTGCCTGGGGATACTCCGGGACAGGGCTTCTCTTGTTTTTT.

The chain joins TRBV14 to TRBJ2-5; 7 positions agree with TRBD2. With 4 bases clipped from V and 1 base from J, the junction kept 6 bases outside the gene matches. The CDR3 runs 15 residues. The V gene's germline CDR1 is SGHDN and CDR2 FVKESK. The chain's CDR3 is CASSPLGEGQETQYF. CDR3 coding DNA: TGTGCCAGCAGCCCCCTGGGGGAGGGCCAAGAGACCCAGTACTTC.

The V call is TRBV9, the J call TRBJ2-7; TRBD2 matches at 14 bases. CDR1 and CDR2 (germline): SGDLS, YYNGEE. V was clipped by 5 bases and J by 7 bases; unmatched bases: 5. The CDR3 contains 14 residues. Written as DNA, the CDR3 is TGTGCCAGCAGTCGACTAGCGGGGGGGCAAGAGCAGTACTTC. Translation gives CASSRLAGGQEQYF.

This sequence joins TRBV7-2 and TRBJ1-5; tentatively, D is TRBD1 (6 bases). The CDR3 consists of 14 residues. Trimming took 3 bases from V and 7 from J, leaving 13 bases between them. Germline CDR1 and CDR2: SGHTA and FQGNSA. This CDR3 is CASSLSGVRQPQHF. Written as DNA, the CDR3 is TGTGCCAGCAGCTTGTCAGGGGTGAGGCAGCCCCAGCATTTT.

This rearrangement joins TRBV10-3 to TRBJ1-1; D remains ambiguous. The CDR3 length is 14 residues. Germline CDR1 ENHRY, CDR2 SYGVKD. V lost 7 bases to trimming and J lost 0 bases, with 12 bases between them. The CDR3 bases are TGTGCCATCAATGCCGCGGGAGTGAACACTGAAGCTTTCTTT. Its translation: CAINAAGVNTEAFF.

V and J are TRBV15 and TRBJ2-7; tentative D call: TRBD1 (5 bases). Trimming removed 3 bases at V and 1 base at J, with 16 bases between. The CDR3 runs 16 residues. The germline gives CDR1 LNHNV, CDR2 YYDKDF (reference sequence). The CDR3 nucleotides are TGTGCCACCAGCAGCCCTGGTACAGGTCTATCCTACGAGCAGTACTTC. Encoded protein: CATSSPGTGLSYEQYF.

The chain carries TRBV5-1 and TRBJ2-7; 11 bases align to TRBD1. Germline V gives CDR1 SGHRS, CDR2 YFSETQ. CDR3 length: 16 amino acids. Unmatched junction bases numbered 11, after V lost 1 base and J lost 8 bases. Here the CDR3 DNA reads TGCGCCAGCAGCTTGCGGGCTCCGGGACAGGGGGGTCAGCAGTACTTC. The encoded protein is CASSLRAPGQGGQQYF.

The J gene is TRBJ2-5, the V gene TRBV27; TRBD1 matches 8 bases. The germline CDR1 and CDR2 sequences are MNHEY and SMNVEV (reference sequence). This CDR3 contains 15 residues. V dropped 2 bases and J dropped 4; count of bases not matched to a gene: 6. The CDR3 DNA is TGTGCCAGCAGTTTAGGCAGGGGGCCTATAGAGACCCAGTACTTC. This sequence encodes CASSLGRGPIETQYF.

This rearrangement joins TRBV11-3 to TRBJ2-1; the D gene is possibly TRBD1 (6 bases). Per the germline V gene, CDR1 is SGHNT and CDR2 is YENEEA. V was pared by 6 bases and J by 1 base, with 10 bases between. The CDR3 contains 14 residues. The chain's CDR3 is CASSMTGSYNEQFF. The CDR3 DNA reads TGTGCCAGCAGTATGACAGGATCCTACAATGAGCAGTTCTTC.

The chain links TRBV5-4 to TRBJ2-7; D gene unclear. CDR1 is SGHNT, CDR2 YYREEE, per germline (reference sequence). Trimming stripped 5 bases from V and 4 bases from J, with 7 bases between. CDR3 length: 11 residues. The CDR3 loop is CASSSTYEQYF. The CDR3 DNA reads as TGTGCCAGCAGTTCGACTTACGAGCAGTACTTC. The variable domain in full, completed from reference TRBV5-4 and TRBJ2-7, reads ETGVTQSPTHLIKTRGQQVTLRCSSQSGHNTVSWYQQALGQGPQFIFQYYREEENGRGNFPPRFSGLQFPNYSSELNVNALELDDSALYLCASSSTYEQYFGPGTRLTVT.

V gene TRBV6-5 combines with J gene TRBJ2-2, with D possibly TRBD2 on 6 matching bases. The germline gives CDR1 MNHEY, CDR2 SVGAGI. There are 15 residues in the CDR3. Trimming removed 6 bases at V and 6 bases at J, with 17 bases between. CDR3 coding DNA: TGTGCCAGCAGGGGGAACGGGAGAGGGGCCGGGGAGCTGTTTTTT. This encodes CASRGNGRGAGELFF.

The rearrangement uses TRBV7-3 and TRBJ2-5, with TRBD2 identical over 7 bases. CDR1 and CDR2 (germline): SGHTA, FQGTGA. Germline trimming cut 1 base from V and 4 bases from J; bases unmatched to any gene: 3. The CDR3 covers 14 residues. CDR3 sequence (DNA): TGTGCCAGCAGCTTAAATGGCGGGGGAGAGACCCAGTACTTC. Encoded protein: CASSLNGGGETQYF. Full variable domain (outside the CDR3, taken from reference TRBV7-3 and TRBJ2-5): GAGVSQTPSNKVTEKGKYVELRCDPISGHTALYWYRQSLGQGPEFLIYFQGTGAADDSGLPNDRFFAVRPEGSVSTLKIQRTERGDSAVYLCASSLNGGGETQYFGPGTRLLVL.

This chain links TRBV7-2 with TRBJ2-1; D may be TRBD2 (6 bases). Trimming stripped 4 bases from V and 5 bases from J, with 12 bases between. Per germline, CDR1 SGHTA and CDR2 FQGNSA. The CDR3 is made up of 14 amino acids. The CDR3 region has the DNA TGTGCCAGCAGCTCCTCCCTAGCGAACAATGAGCAGTTCTTC. Residues: CASSSSLANNEQFF. Variable domain in full (rest from reference TRBV7-2 and TRBJ2-1): GAGVSQSPSNKVTEKGKDVELRCDPISGHTALYWYRQSLGQGLEFLIYFQGNSAPDKSGLPSDRFSAERTGGSVSTLTIQRTQQEDSAVYLCASSSSLANNEQFFGPGTRLTVL.

The chain has TRBV15 and TRBJ2-2; 7 bases map to TRBD2. J lost 7 bases, V lost 4 bases, and 21 bases had no gene match. The CDR3 length is 19 residues. Germline V lookup: CDR1 LNHNV, CDR2 YYDKDF (reference sequence). This chain's CDR3 is CATSTPYSTGTIPYGELFF. The CDR3 bases are TGTGCCACCAGCACCCCCTATAGTACCGGGACTATACCTTACGGGGAGCTGTTTTTT.

The J gene is TRBJ2-7, the V gene TRBV30; 9 positions match TRBD1. Germline V gene sequence: CDR1 GTSNPN, CDR2 SVGIG (reference sequence). The CDR3 sequence is 14 residues long. V shed 2 bases, J shed 2 bases, and the junction held 4 bases outside the gene matches. The CDR3 region has the DNA TGTGCCTGGAGTACCGGGACAGGGACCTACGAGCAGTACTTC. Residues: CAWSTGTGTYEQYF.

The chain employs TRBV19 and TRBJ2-1; 8 nucleotides line up with TRBD2. The V gene end was trimmed by 0 bases and the J gene end by 2 bases; junction bases not matched to a gene: 3. CDR3 length: 16 residues. Germline V gene lookup returns CDR1 LNHDA and CDR2 SQIVND (reference sequence). The CDR3 nucleotides read TGTGCCAGTAGTATAGACGGCGGGGGGACCTACAATGAGCAGTTCTTC. Translation: CASSIDGGGTYNEQFF.

The chain has TRBV10-1 and TRBJ2-5, with a tentative D call TRBD2 (6 bases). This CDR3 has 17 amino acids. Germline loops: CDR1 WNHNN, CDR2 SYGVQD (reference sequence). V was trimmed by 6 bases and J by 1 base, leaving 21 bases between them. CDR3 coding DNA: TGCGCCAGCAGCCCCGCGGGGTTCCTAGCGCTCCAAGAGACCCAGTACTTC. It is translated as CASSPAGFLALQETQYF.